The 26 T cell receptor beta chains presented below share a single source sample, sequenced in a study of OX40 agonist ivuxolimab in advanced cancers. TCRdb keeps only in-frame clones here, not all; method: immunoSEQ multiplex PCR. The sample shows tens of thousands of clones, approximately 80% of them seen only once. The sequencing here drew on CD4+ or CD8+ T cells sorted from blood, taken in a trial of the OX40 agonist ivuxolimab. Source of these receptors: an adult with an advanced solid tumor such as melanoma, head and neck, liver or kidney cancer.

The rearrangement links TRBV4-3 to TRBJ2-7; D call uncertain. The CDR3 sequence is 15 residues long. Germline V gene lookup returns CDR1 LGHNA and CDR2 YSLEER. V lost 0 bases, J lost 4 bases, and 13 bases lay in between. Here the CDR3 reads CASSQDLATNYEQYF. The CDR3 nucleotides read TGCGCCAGCAGCCAAGATCTTGCGACAAATTACGAGCAGTACTTC.

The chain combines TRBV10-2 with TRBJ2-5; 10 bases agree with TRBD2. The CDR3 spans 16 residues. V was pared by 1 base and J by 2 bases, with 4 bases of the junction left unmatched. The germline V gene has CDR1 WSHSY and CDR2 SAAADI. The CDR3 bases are TGCGCCAGCAGTGAGTGGCTAGCGGGGGCACAAGAGACCCAGTACTTC. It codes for CASSEWLAGAQETQYF.

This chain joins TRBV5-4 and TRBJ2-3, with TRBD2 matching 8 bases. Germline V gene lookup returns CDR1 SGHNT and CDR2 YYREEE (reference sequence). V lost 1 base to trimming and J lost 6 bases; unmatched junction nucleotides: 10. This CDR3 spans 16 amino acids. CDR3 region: CASSLRVAGLVDTQYF. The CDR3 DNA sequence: TGTGCCAGCAGCTTGAGGGTAGCGGGGCTAGTTGATACGCAGTATTTT.

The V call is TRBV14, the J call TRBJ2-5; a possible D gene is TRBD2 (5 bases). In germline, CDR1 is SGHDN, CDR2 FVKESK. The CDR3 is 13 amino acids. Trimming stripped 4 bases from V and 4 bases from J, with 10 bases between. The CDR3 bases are TGTGCCAGCAGCCGGGGTGAGGGAGAGACCCAGTACTTC. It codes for CASSRGEGETQYF.

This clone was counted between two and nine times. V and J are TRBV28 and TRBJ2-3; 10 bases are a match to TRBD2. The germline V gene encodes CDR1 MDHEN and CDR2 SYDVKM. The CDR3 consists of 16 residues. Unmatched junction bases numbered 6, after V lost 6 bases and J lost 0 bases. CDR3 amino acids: CASRDSGRTSTDTQYF. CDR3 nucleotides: TGTGCCAGCAGAGATAGCGGGAGGACTAGCACAGATACGCAGTATTTT.

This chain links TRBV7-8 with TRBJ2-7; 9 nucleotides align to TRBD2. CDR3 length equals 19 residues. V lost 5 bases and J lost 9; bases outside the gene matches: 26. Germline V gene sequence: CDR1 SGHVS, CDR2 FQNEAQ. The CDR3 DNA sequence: TGTGCCAGCAGCCCACTGCGTGGTGGACTAGCGATTTCAATGGCTGGGCAGTACTTC. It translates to CASSPLRGGLAISMAGQYF.

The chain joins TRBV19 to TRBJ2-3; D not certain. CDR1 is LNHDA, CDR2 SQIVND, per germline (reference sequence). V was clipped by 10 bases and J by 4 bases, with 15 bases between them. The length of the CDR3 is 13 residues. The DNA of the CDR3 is TGTGCCACCGCCCTAGGCCCCTCAGATACGCAGTATTTT. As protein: CATALGPSDTQYF.

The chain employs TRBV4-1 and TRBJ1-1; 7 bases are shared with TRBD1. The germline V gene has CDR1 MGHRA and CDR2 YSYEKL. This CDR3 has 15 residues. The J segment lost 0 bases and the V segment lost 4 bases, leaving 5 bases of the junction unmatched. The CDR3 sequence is CASSRGQVMNTEAFF. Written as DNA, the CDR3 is TGCGCCAGCAGCCGCGGACAGGTCATGAACACTGAAGCTTTCTTT.

The chain's CDR3 is CASSLGQPSGVTDTQYF. CDR3 DNA sequence: TGTGCCAGCAGCTTGGGACAGCCTTCTGGGGTCACAGATACGCAGTATTTT. This chain connects TRBV7-8 to TRBJ2-3, with 7 positions matching TRBD1. CDR1 SGHVS and CDR2 FQNEAQ come from the germline V gene. The CDR3 extends over 17 amino acids. V gave up 3 bases and J gave up 2 bases; unmatched junction bases: 11.

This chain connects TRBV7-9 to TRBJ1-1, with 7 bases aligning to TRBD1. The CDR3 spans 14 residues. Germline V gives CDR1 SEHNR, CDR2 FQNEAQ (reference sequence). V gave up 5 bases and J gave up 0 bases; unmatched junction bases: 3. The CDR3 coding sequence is TGTGCCAGCAGCCCGGGACAGATGAACACTGAAGCTTTCTTT. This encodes CASSPGQMNTEAFF.

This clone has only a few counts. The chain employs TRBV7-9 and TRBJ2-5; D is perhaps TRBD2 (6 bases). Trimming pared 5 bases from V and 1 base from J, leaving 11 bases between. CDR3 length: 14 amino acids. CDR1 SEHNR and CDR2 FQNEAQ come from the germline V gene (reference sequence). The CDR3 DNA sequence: TGTGCCAGCAGCCCTACGGGACTCCAAGAGACCCAGTACTTC. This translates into CASSPTGLQETQYF.

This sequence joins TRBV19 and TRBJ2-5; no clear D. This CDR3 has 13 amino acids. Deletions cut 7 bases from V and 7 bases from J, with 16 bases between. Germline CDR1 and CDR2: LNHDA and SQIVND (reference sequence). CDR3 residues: CASTEDLWGTQYF. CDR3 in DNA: TGTGCCAGTACAGAGGACCTCTGGGGGACCCAGTACTTC. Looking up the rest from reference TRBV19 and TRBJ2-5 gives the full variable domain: DGGITQSPKYLFRKEGQNVTLSCEQNLNHDAMYWYRQDPGQGLRLIYYSQIVNDFQKGDIAEGYSVSREKKESFPLTVTSAQKNPTAFYLCASTEDLWGTQYFGPGTRLLVL.

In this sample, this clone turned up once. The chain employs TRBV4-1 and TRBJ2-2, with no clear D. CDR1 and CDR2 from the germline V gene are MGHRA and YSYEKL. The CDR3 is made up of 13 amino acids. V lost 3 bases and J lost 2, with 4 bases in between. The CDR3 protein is CASSQPNTGELFF. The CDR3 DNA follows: TGCGCCAGCAGCCAGCCCAACACCGGGGAGCTGTTTTTT.

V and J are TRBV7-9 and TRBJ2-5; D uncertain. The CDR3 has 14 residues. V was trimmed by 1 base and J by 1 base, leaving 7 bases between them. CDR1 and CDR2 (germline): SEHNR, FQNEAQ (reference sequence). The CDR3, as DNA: TGTGCCAGCAGCTTAGGTGGCAGCCAAGAGACCCAGTACTTC. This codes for CASSLGGSQETQYF.

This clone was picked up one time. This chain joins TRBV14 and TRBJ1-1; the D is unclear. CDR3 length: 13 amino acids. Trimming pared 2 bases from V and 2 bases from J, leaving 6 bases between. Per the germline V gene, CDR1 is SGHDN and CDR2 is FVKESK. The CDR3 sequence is CASSQPGNTEAFF. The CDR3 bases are TGTGCCAGCAGCCAACCGGGCAACACTGAAGCTTTCTTT.

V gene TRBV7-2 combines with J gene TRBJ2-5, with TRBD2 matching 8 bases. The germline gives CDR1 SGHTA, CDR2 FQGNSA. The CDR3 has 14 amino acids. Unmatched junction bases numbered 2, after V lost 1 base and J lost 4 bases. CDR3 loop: CASSLGTSRETQYF. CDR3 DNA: TGTGCCAGCAGCTTAGGGACTAGCCGAGAGACCCAGTACTTC. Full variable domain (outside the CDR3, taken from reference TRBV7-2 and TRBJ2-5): GAGVSQSPSNKVTEKGKDVELRCDPISGHTALYWYRQSLGQGLEFLIYFQGNSAPDKSGLPSDRFSAERTGGSVSTLTIQRTQQEDSAVYLCASSLGTSRETQYFGPGTRLLVL.

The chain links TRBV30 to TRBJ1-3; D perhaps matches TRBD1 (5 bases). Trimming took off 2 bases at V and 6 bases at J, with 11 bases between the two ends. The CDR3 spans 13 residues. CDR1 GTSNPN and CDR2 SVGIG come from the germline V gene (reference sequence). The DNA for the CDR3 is TGTGCCTGGAGTTGGCAGGGAGTAAACACCATATATTTT. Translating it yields CAWSWQGVNTIYF.

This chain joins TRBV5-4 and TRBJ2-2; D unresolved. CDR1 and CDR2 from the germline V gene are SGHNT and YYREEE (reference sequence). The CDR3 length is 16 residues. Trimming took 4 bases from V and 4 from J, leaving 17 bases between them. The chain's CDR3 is CASSRDVPSSTGELFF. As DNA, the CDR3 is TGTGCCAGCAGCCGCGACGTCCCCTCCAGCACCGGGGAGCTGTTTTTT.

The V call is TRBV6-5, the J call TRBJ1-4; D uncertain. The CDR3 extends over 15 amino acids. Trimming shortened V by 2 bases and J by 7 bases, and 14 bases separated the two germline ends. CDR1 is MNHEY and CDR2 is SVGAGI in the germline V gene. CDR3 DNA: TGTGCCAGCAGTTACGCGGGGAATGGCGTTGAAAAACTGTTTTTT. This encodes CASSYAGNGVEKLFF.

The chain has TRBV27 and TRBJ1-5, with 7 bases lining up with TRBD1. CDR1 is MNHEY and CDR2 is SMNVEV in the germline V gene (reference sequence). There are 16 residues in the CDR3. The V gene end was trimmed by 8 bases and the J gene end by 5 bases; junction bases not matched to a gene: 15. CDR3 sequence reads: CASGPSGRRGDQPQHF. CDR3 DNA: TGTGCCAGCGGACCCTCCGGACGCAGGGGGGATCAGCCCCAGCATTTT.

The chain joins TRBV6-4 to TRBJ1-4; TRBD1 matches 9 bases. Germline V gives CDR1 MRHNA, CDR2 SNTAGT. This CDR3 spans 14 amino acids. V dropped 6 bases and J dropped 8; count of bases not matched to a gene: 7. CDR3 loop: CASSEGQGVEKLFF. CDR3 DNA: TGTGCCAGCAGCGAGGGACAGGGAGTCGAAAAACTGTTTTTT.

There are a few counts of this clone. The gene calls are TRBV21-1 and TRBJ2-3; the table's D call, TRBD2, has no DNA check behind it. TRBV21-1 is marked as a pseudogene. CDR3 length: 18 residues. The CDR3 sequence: CASSYWGRLAGVADTQYF. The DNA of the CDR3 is TGTGCCAGCAGCTACTGGGGGCGACTAGCGGGAGTTGCAGATACGCAGTATTTT.

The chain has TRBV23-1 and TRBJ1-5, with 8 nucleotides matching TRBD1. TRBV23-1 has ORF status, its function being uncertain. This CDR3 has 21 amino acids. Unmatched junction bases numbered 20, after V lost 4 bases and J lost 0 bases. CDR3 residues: CASSRTGVPGQDLYSNQPQHF. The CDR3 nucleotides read TGCGCCAGCAGTCGGACGGGAGTTCCGGGACAGGACCTATATAGCAATCAGCCCCAGCATTTT.

Here the CDR3 DNA reads TGTGCCAGCAGCTTCAACAGGGCCCAAGAGACCCAGTACTTC. Protein sequence: CASSFNRAQETQYF. This chain connects TRBV7-6 to TRBJ2-5, with D maybe TRBD1 (6 bases). The V end lost 3 bases, the J end lost 1 base, and 9 bases lay between the germline ends. The V gene's germline CDR1 is SGHVS and CDR2 FNYEAQ. This CDR3 is 14 amino acids long.

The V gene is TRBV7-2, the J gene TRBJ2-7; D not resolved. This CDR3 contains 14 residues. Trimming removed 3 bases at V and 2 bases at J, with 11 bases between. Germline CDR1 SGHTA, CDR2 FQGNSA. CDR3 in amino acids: CASSFWTAPYEQYF. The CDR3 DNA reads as TGTGCCAGCAGCTTCTGGACGGCGCCCTACGAGCAGTACTTC.

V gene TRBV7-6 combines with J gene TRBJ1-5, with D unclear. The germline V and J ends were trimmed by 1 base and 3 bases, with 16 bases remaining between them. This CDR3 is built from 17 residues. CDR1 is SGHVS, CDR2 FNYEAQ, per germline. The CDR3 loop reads CASSLDRAGTPNQPQHF. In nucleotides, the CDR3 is TGTGCCAGCAGCTTAGATCGCGCCGGCACCCCCAATCAGCCCCAGCATTTT.